The clone carrying this T cell receptor beta chain showed up just a few times. The data belong to a study of beta chain features in type 1 diabetes. Expressed TCRB transcripts were sequenced, since all the RNA that had been isolated was reverse transcribed. Sequenced by immunoSEQ multiplex PCR; TCRdb stores in-frame clones only, minus some. The repertoire includes fewer than 900,000 clones, roughly 17% of them detected once, and 0.02% to 0.03% sits in the top ten. This CDR3 has 12 residues. Trimming removed 2 bases at V and 6 bases at J, with 8 bases between. Germline V gene lookup returns CDR1 SGHAT and CDR2 FQNNGV.

The receptor was isolated from a young woman in good health. The material sequenced was naive CD4+ T cells from blood. The rearrangement joins TRBV11-2 to TRBJ2-7, with unresolved D. This CDR3 is CASSLILSEQYF. The CDR3 nucleotides read TGTGCCAGCAGCTTAATCCTCTCCGAGCAGTACTTC.